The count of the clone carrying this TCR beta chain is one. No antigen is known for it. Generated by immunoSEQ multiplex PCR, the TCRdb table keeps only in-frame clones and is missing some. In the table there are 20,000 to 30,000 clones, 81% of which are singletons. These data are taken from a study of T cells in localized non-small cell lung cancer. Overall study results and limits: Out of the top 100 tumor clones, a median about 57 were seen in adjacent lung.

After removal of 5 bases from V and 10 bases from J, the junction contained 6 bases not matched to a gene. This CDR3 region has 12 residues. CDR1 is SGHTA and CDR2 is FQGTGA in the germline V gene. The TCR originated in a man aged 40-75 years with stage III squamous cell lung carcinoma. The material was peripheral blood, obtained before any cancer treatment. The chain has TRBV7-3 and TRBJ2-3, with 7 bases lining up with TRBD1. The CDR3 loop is CASSPRQGSQYF. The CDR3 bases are TGTGCCAGCAGCCCTAGACAGGGATCGCAGTATTTT.